This T cell receptor (beta chain) was identified in a study of response to subunit inactivated influenza vaccine. Whole-study results and caveats: Researchers suggested that each seasonal influenza vaccination recruits few new T cells.

This clonotype was found many times. Its antigen is not identified. TCRdb reanalysed the RT-PCR reads using MiXCR and keeps one entry per CDR3 protein. The sample holds about 780,000 distinct CDR3 sequences; approximately 18% are singletons and the top ten take roughly 11%. Deletions cut 2 bases from V and 5 bases from J, with 11 bases between. This CDR3 spans 14 amino acids. Here the sequenced sample was PBMCs from blood, taken around 5 days after vaccination. This chain joins TRBV12-3 or TRBV12-4 and TRBJ2-3; D may be TRBD2 (5 bases). This TCR derives from a man aged 50 or older who received an inactivated influenza vaccine. For the CDR3, the DNA is TGTGCCAGCAGTTTACGAGGGTCGGGAGATACGCAGTATTTT. Protein product: CASSLRGSGDTQYF.